This is a list of T cell receptor beta chains from one sample in a study of blood T cell repertoires in COVID-19. The data were produced by immunoSEQ multiplex PCR, yet TCRdb's version contains in-frame clones alone and is incomplete. The data show about 40,000 clones, 75% to 90% seen once. The specimen sequenced was peripheral blood. All receptors derive from a woman in her 70s with acute or convalescent COVID-19. The CDR3 runs from the conserved cysteine through the conserved F or W. Each record gives: CDR3 protein, CDR3 DNA, D gene, J gene, clone size, V gene. The D gene is left open where the match is weak. For some rows the clone size is stated as once, few or many, or as a class when expanded; others skip it.

CDR3 protein: CASSPQGYGYTF; CDR3 DNA: TGTGCCAGCAGTCCGCAGGGCTATGGCTACACCTTC; D gene: .; J gene: TRBJ1-2; clone size: .; V gene: TRBV28
CDR3 protein: CASRDLTGQPQHF; CDR3 DNA: TGTGCCAGTAGGGACCTTACAGGTCAGCCCCAGCATTTT; D gene: .; J gene: TRBJ1-5; clone size: few; V gene: TRBV19
CDR3 protein: CASSTDTSYTEAFF; CDR3 DNA: TGTGCCAGCAGTACGGACACCTCTTACACTGAAGCTTTCTTT; D gene: .; J gene: TRBJ1-1; clone size: .; V gene: TRBV27
CDR3 protein: CASSPGQIQETQYF; CDR3 DNA: TGTGCCAGCAGCCCGGGACAGATTCAAGAGACCCAGTACTTC; D gene: TRBD1; J gene: TRBJ2-5; clone size: once; V gene: TRBV11-3
CDR3 protein: CASSSTGTLTNYGYTF; CDR3 DNA: TGTGCCAGCAGTTCCACCGGGACACTCACTAACTATGGCTACACCTTC; D gene: .; J gene: TRBJ1-2; clone size: .; V gene: TRBV6-5
CDR3 protein: CATSRGSSGSTDTQYF; CDR3 DNA: TGTGCCACCAGCAGAGGCTCCAGCGGGAGCACAGATACGCAGTATTTT; D gene: .; J gene: TRBJ2-3; clone size: .; V gene: TRBV15
CDR3 protein: CASSEIYVAVEAFF; CDR3 DNA: TGTGCCAGCAGTGAAATCTACGTAGCGGTCGAAGCTTTCTTT; D gene: .; J gene: TRBJ1-1; clone size: once; V gene: TRBV2
CDR3 protein: CASSTRLAGVETQYF; CDR3 DNA: TGTGCCAGCAGCACCCGACTAGCGGGAGTCGAGACCCAGTACTTC; D gene: TRBD2; J gene: TRBJ2-5; clone size: .; V gene: TRBV9
CDR3 protein: CATSDLALGQETQYF; CDR3 DNA: TGTGCCACCAGTGATTTGGCCCTCGGGCAAGAGACCCAGTACTTC; D gene: .; J gene: TRBJ2-5; clone size: once; V gene: TRBV24-1
CDR3 protein: CASSYRGQSFYNEQFF; CDR3 DNA: TGTGCCAGCAGTTACCGCGGACAATCGTTCTACAATGAGCAGTTCTTC; D gene: .; J gene: TRBJ2-1; clone size: .; V gene: TRBV6-5
CDR3 protein: CASTDRQGGQPQHF; CDR3 DNA: TGTGCCAGTACTGATCGACAGGGGGGTCAGCCCCAGCATTTT; D gene: TRBD1; J gene: TRBJ1-5; clone size: few; V gene: TRBV19
CDR3 protein: CASNQGLGGDTQYF; CDR3 DNA: TGTGCCAGCAACCAAGGACTAGGTGGAGATACGCAGTATTTT; D gene: TRBD2; J gene: TRBJ2-3; clone size: .; V gene: TRBV9
CDR3 protein: CASSLRQYTQYF; CDR3 DNA: TGTGCCAGCAGCCTTCGACAGTATACGCAGTATTTT; D gene: .; J gene: TRBJ2-3; clone size: .; V gene: TRBV3-1/TRBV3-2
CDR3 protein: CASSYSQRGGLGDTQYF; CDR3 DNA: TGTGCCAGCAGTTACTCTCAGCGGGGGGGCCTAGGAGATACGCAGTATTTT; D gene: TRBD2; J gene: TRBJ2-3; clone size: .; V gene: TRBV6-2/TRBV6-3
CDR3 protein: CASSEGDTYGYTF; CDR3 DNA: TGTGCCAGCAGTGAGGGGGACACCTATGGCTACACCTTC; D gene: .; J gene: TRBJ1-2; clone size: .; V gene: TRBV2
CDR3 protein: CASSEIGEEYNEQFF; CDR3 DNA: TGCGCCAGCAGCGAAATCGGGGAAGAATACAATGAGCAGTTCTTC; D gene: .; J gene: TRBJ2-1; clone size: .; V gene: TRBV10-1
CDR3 protein: CASTGGGGTEAFF; CDR3 DNA: TGTGCCAGCACCGGCGGCGGCGGGACTGAAGCTTTCTTT; D gene: .; J gene: TRBJ1-1; clone size: .; V gene: TRBV28
CDR3 protein: CASSELVSGGTDTQYF; CDR3 DNA: TGTGCCAGCAGTGAATTGGTCAGCGGGGGGACAGATACGCAGTATTTT; D gene: TRBD2; J gene: TRBJ2-3; clone size: .; V gene: TRBV2
CDR3 protein: CASSFDRPNQPQHF; CDR3 DNA: TGTGCCAGCAGCTTCGACAGGCCGAATCAGCCCCAGCATTTT; D gene: .; J gene: TRBJ1-5; clone size: .; V gene: TRBV28
CDR3 protein: CASSWGGGATNEKLFF; CDR3 DNA: TGTGCCAGCAGCTGGGGCGGCGGAGCAACTAATGAAAAACTGTTTTTT; D gene: .; J gene: TRBJ1-4; clone size: .; V gene: TRBV7-9
CDR3 protein: CASSQDNSRFWGYTF; CDR3 DNA: TGTGCCAGCAGCCAAGATAACAGCCGCTTCTGGGGCTACACCTTC; D gene: .; J gene: TRBJ1-2; clone size: .; V gene: TRBV14
CDR3 protein: CASSPWTEGTDTQYF; CDR3 DNA: TGTGCCAGCAGTCCATGGACAGAGGGGACAGATACGCAGTATTTT; D gene: .; J gene: TRBJ2-3; clone size: .; V gene: TRBV27
CDR3 protein: CAWSWTDDQPQHF; CDR3 DNA: TGTGCCTGGAGTTGGACAGACGATCAGCCCCAGCATTTT; D gene: .; J gene: TRBJ1-5; clone size: .; V gene: TRBV30
CDR3 protein: CASSIPYLTGGNQPQHF; CDR3 DNA: TGTGCCAGTAGTATCCCCTACCTTACAGGGGGCAATCAGCCCCAGCATTTT; D gene: TRBD1; J gene: TRBJ1-5; clone size: .; V gene: TRBV19